This note documents a single T cell receptor (beta chain) sequence. The data belong to a study of T cells in Graves' hyperthyroidism and ophthalmopathy. Study background: Sampling of peripheral blood happened at initial diagnosis, prior to any treatment.

The patients, who ranged from 18 to 65 in age, presented with newly diagnosed hyperthyroidism lasting under 2 months. Diagnoses used clinical symptoms, serum thyroxine and TRAb, thyroid ultrasound and orbital computed tomography. RNA transcripts served as the template for amplifying TCR beta CDR3 regions. During a first-round RT-PCR of the TCR CDR3, the HTBI primer set was used. TCRdb reprocessed the multiplex PCR reads with MiXCR, giving one entry per CDR3 protein. The sample records hundreds of thousands of distinct CDR3 sequences, around 20% being singletons. Germline CDR1 and CDR2: LNHDA and SQIVND (reference sequence). V gave up 5 bases and J gave up 4 bases, with 12 bases separating them. CDR3 length: 13 residues.

The specimen was blood. This clonotype originated in a woman between 45 and 60 years old with Graves' hyperthyroidism that later progressed to Graves' ophthalmopathy. The chain links TRBV19 to TRBJ2-7; D is possibly TRBD2 (5 bases). The CDR3 protein is CASSAGRGYEQYF. As DNA, the CDR3 is TGTGCCAGTAGTGCCGGACGGGGATACGAGCAGTACTTC.